These T cell receptor beta chains were read from a single sample in a study of beta chain features in type 1 diabetes. Assay: immunoSEQ multiplex PCR; the TCRdb copy retains only in-frame clones and omits some. The sample contains 810,000 or so clones, roughly 15% of which appear only once. Sample: naive CD4+ T cells from blood. The receptors derive from a woman aged 18-29 years in good health. Each CDR3 is given with its conserved first and last residue. The D gene is left open where the match is weak. Part of the rows lack a size; the others show once, few, many or a class for expanded clones.

j_gene: TRBJ2-1; d_gene: -; v_gene: TRBV11-2; abundance: -; CDR3aa: CASRFGYEQFF; CDR3nt: TGTGCCAGCAGGTTCGGCTATGAGCAGTTCTTC
j_gene: TRBJ1-1; d_gene: -; v_gene: TRBV28; abundance: -; CDR3aa: CASSPLGRGTGTEAFF; CDR3nt: TGTGCCAGCAGCCCCCTTGGGCGGGGCACGGGGACTGAAGCTTTCTTT
j_gene: TRBJ2-5; d_gene: -; v_gene: TRBV4-1; abundance: few; CDR3aa: CASSQVHLRTGAETQYF; CDR3nt: TGCGCCAGCAGCCAAGTTCACCTCAGGACGGGAGCGGAGACCCAGTACTTC
j_gene: TRBJ2-5; d_gene: TRBD1; v_gene: TRBV9; abundance: -; CDR3aa: CASSVTGGRETQYF; CDR3nt: TGTGCCAGCAGCGTTACAGGGGGCAGGGAGACCCAGTACTTC
j_gene: TRBJ2-5; d_gene: TRBD2; v_gene: TRBV10-2; abundance: -; CDR3aa: CASSVTDRGGTQYF; CDR3nt: TGCGCCAGCAGTGTCACGGATCGCGGGGGGACCCAGTACTTC
j_gene: TRBJ2-7; d_gene: TRBD1; v_gene: TRBV19; abundance: few; CDR3aa: CASSILGQPYEQYF; CDR3nt: TGTGCCAGTAGTATTTTGGGACAGCCCTACGAGCAGTACTTC
j_gene: TRBJ2-3; d_gene: TRBD1; v_gene: TRBV18; abundance: few; CDR3aa: CASSPFEVGQGSTDTQYF; CDR3nt: TGTGCCAGCTCACCATTCGAGGTGGGACAGGGGAGCACAGATACGCAGTATTTT
j_gene: TRBJ2-3; d_gene: TRBD2; v_gene: TRBV4-3; abundance: few; CDR3aa: CASSQFVAERGTDTQYF; CDR3nt: TGCGCCAGCAGCCAATTTGTAGCGGAGCGGGGTACAGATACGCAGTATTTT
j_gene: TRBJ1-2; d_gene: -; v_gene: TRBV19; abundance: few; CDR3aa: CASRLQGTNYGYTF; CDR3nt: TGTGCCAGTAGACTGCAGGGTACCAACTATGGCTACACCTTC
j_gene: TRBJ1-4; d_gene: -; v_gene: TRBV7-2; abundance: -; CDR3aa: CASSSSPRGNEKLFF; CDR3nt: TGTGCCAGCAGCTCCTCCCCCAGGGGTAATGAAAAACTGTTTTTT
j_gene: TRBJ2-3; d_gene: TRBD2; v_gene: TRBV4-3; abundance: -; CDR3aa: CASSQESLAGDTQYF; CDR3nt: TGCGCCAGCAGCCAAGAGTCCCTAGCGGGAGATACGCAGTATTTT
j_gene: TRBJ2-2; d_gene: -; v_gene: TRBV7-5; abundance: -; CDR3aa: CARSLGSHAGELFF; CDR3nt: TGTGCCAGAAGCTTAGGGAGCCACGCCGGGGAGCTGTTTTTT
j_gene: TRBJ1-2; d_gene: -; v_gene: TRBV7-2; abundance: -; CDR3aa: CASIALLANDNYGYTF; CDR3nt: TGTGCCAGCATCGCCCTTCTGGCAAACGACAACTATGGCTACACCTTC
j_gene: TRBJ1-3; d_gene: -; v_gene: TRBV18; abundance: few; CDR3aa: CASSPRLETAGNTIYF; CDR3nt: TGTGCCAGCTCACCAAGATTAGAAACGGCTGGAAACACCATATATTTT
j_gene: TRBJ2-7; d_gene: TRBD2; v_gene: TRBV2; abundance: few; CDR3aa: CASKLAGDYEQYF; CDR3nt: TGTGCCAGCAAACTGGCGGGGGACTACGAGCAGTACTTC
j_gene: TRBJ2-5; d_gene: TRBD1; v_gene: TRBV28; abundance: -; CDR3aa: CASSFRDSQETQYF; CDR3nt: TGTGCCAGCAGTTTCCGGGACAGTCAAGAGACCCAGTACTTC
j_gene: TRBJ2-2; d_gene: -; v_gene: TRBV5-8; abundance: -; CDR3aa: CASSGPPGDNGELFF; CDR3nt: TGTGCCAGCAGCGGCCCTCCAGGGGATAACGGGGAGCTGTTTTTT
j_gene: TRBJ2-4; d_gene: -; v_gene: TRBV21-1; abundance: few; CDR3aa: CASSKRRGFNIQYF; CDR3nt: TGTGCCAGCAGCAAACGGCGAGGTTTTAACATTCAGTACTTC
j_gene: TRBJ1-2; d_gene: -; v_gene: TRBV7-9; abundance: -; CDR3aa: CASSLPYGYTF; CDR3nt: TGTGCCAGCAGCTTACCGTATGGCTACACCTTC
j_gene: TRBJ1-3; d_gene: -; v_gene: TRBV7-2; abundance: once; CDR3aa: CASSNQVAGNTIYF; CDR3nt: TGTGCCAGCAGCAACCAGGTCGCGGGAAACACCATATATTTT
j_gene: TRBJ2-3; d_gene: -; v_gene: TRBV4-3; abundance: -; CDR3aa: CASSQDLIRRNTDTQYF; CDR3nt: TGCGCCAGCAGCCAAGATCTTATAAGGAGGAACACAGATACGCAGTATTTT
j_gene: TRBJ2-1; d_gene: TRBD2; v_gene: TRBV28; abundance: -; CDR3aa: CASSLSSGRNEQFF; CDR3nt: TGTGCCAGCAGTTTATCCAGCGGGAGGAATGAGCAGTTCTTC
j_gene: TRBJ2-7; d_gene: -; v_gene: TRBV15; abundance: -; CDR3aa: CATSREGPGDYEQYF; CDR3nt: TGTGCCACCAGCAGAGAGGGCCCTGGGGACTACGAGCAGTACTTC
j_gene: TRBJ1-5; d_gene: -; v_gene: TRBV18; abundance: -; CDR3aa: CASTPGASNQPQHF; CDR3nt: TGTGCCAGCACGCCGGGGGCGAGCAATCAGCCCCAGCATTTT
j_gene: TRBJ1-5; d_gene: -; v_gene: TRBV5-6; abundance: few; CDR3aa: CASSLWRDQGPQHF; CDR3nt: TGTGCCAGCAGCTTGTGGAGGGACCAGGGGCCCCAGCATTTT
j_gene: TRBJ2-2; d_gene: -; v_gene: TRBV6-8; abundance: -; CDR3aa: CASPPGPNRPGELFF; CDR3nt: TGTGCCAGCCCGCCTGGACCCAACAGACCCGGGGAGCTGTTTTTT
j_gene: TRBJ2-5; d_gene: -; v_gene: TRBV29-1; abundance: -; CDR3aa: CSVDPSPFQETQYF; CDR3nt: TGCAGCGTCGACCCAAGCCCCTTCCAAGAGACCCAGTACTTC
j_gene: TRBJ1-3; d_gene: -; v_gene: TRBV7-9; abundance: few; CDR3aa: CASSPGNTIYF; CDR3nt: TGTGCCAGCAGCCCTGGAAACACCATATATTTT
j_gene: TRBJ1-5; d_gene: TRBD1; v_gene: TRBV2; abundance: -; CDR3aa: CASSERTGTGQPQHF; CDR3nt: TGTGCCAGCAGTGAACGTACAGGGACAGGACAGCCCCAGCATTTT
j_gene: TRBJ2-3; d_gene: -; v_gene: TRBV30; abundance: -; CDR3aa: CAWSVPRDTQYF; CDR3nt: TGTGCCTGGAGTGTTCCCCGAGATACGCAGTATTTT
j_gene: TRBJ2-2; d_gene: -; v_gene: TRBV5-1; abundance: -; CDR3aa: CASKVTGELFF; CDR3nt: TGCGCCAGCAAGGTCACCGGGGAGCTGTTTTTT
j_gene: TRBJ2-2; d_gene: -; v_gene: TRBV10-3; abundance: few; CDR3aa: CATLLGSGTGELFF; CDR3nt: TGTGCCACCCTCTTGGGGAGCGGCACCGGGGAGCTGTTTTTT
j_gene: TRBJ2-1; d_gene: TRBD2; v_gene: TRBV5-1; abundance: -; CDR3aa: CASSPLAGLPEQFF; CDR3nt: TGCGCCAGCAGCCCACTAGCGGGATTACCAGAGCAGTTCTTC